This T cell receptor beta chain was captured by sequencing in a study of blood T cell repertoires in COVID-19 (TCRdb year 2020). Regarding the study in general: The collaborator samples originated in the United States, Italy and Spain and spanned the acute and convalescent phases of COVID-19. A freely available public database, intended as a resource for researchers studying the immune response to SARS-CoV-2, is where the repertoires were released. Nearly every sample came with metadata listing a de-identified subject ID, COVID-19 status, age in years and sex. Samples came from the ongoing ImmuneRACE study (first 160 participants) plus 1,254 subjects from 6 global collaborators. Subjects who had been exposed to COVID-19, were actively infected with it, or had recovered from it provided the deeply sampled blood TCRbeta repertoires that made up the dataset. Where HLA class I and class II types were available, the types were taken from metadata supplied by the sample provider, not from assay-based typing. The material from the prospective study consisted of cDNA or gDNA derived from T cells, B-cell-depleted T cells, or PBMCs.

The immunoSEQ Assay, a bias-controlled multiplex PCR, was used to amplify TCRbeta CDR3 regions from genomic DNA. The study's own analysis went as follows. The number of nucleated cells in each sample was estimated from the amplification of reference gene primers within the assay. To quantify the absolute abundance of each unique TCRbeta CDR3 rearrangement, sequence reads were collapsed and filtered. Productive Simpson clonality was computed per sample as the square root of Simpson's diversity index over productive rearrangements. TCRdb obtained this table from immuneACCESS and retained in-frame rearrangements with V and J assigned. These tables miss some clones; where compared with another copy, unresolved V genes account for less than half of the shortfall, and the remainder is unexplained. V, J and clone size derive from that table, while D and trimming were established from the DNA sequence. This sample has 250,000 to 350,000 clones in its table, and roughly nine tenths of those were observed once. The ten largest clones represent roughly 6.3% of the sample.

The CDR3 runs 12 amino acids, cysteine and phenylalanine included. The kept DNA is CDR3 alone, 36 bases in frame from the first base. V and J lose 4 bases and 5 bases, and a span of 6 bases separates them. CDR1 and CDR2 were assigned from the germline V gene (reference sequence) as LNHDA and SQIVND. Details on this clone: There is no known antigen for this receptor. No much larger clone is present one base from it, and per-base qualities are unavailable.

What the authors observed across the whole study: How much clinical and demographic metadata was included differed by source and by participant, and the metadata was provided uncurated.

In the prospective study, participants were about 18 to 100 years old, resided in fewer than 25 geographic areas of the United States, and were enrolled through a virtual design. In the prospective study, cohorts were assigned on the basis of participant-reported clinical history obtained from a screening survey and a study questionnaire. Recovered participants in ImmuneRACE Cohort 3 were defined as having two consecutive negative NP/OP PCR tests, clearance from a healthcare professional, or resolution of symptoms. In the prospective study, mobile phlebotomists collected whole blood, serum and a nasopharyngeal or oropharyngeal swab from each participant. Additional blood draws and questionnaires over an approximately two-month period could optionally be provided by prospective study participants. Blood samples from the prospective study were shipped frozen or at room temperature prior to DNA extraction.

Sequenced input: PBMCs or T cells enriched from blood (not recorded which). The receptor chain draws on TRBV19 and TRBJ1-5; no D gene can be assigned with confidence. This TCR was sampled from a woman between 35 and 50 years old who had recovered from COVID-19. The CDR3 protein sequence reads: CASSRQDQPQHF. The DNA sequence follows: TGTGCCAGTAGTAGACAAGATCAGCCCCAGCATTTT.